This T cell receptor beta chain was sequenced during a study of cytomegalovirus exposure and HLA in healthy donors. As concerns this clone: Its specificity is unknown.

Germline assignment: CDR1 SNHLY and CDR2 FYNNEI. Trimming stripped 3 bases from V and 0 bases from J, with 9 bases between. This CDR3 spans 15 amino acids. The PCR employed 60 Vbeta primers together with 13 Jbeta primers. Produced via immunoSEQ multiplex PCR; TCRdb's table is partial and in-frame only. This table holds about 150,000 clones, roughly four fifths found once. General study results and limits: When analyzed later, a missense DCLRE1C variant was found to be linked to TCR beta V- and J-gene trimming.

This sequence was found in a middle-aged woman in good health and CMV-seronegative. The rearrangement links TRBV2 to TRBJ1-5, with a tentative D call TRBD1 (6 bases). The sequenced sample consisted of PBMCs. The CDR3 spells CASSEGRGSNQPQHF. The CDR3 region has the DNA TGTGCCAGCAGTGAGGGCAGGGGTAGCAATCAGCCCCAGCATTTT.